This paragraph covers one T cell receptor (beta chain) sequence. This clone has only one observation. What this receptor recognizes is not known. Base-call qualities are not available, and no considerably larger clone is one nucleotide away. This sample was taken from a study of T cell responses to AZD1222 COVID-19 vaccine (dated by TCRdb to the early 2020s). About the study as a whole: TCR sequencing was performed for 230 to 250 trial participants, of whom 200 to 220 were given two doses of AZD1222 and some 25 were given two doses of MenACWY control vaccine. Enrollment into the trials was organized by age into subgroups of 18-55, 56-69 and 70-plus years, and those subgroups contained 148, 28 and 57 TCR-sequenced participants, respectively.

The time point label, read with the paper, signifies: baseline before first vaccination. Read against the paper, the sample's treatment or condition label means: meningococcal conjugate vaccine given as trial control. The vaccinee samples were drawn from two UK trials, COV001 and COV002, one of which was a single-blind randomized controlled phase 2/3 trial testing AZD1222 (ChAdOx1 nCoV-19) in healthy adults. For TCRbeta chain sequencing, PBMC samples from trial participants were taken at day 0 and at day 28 after the second dose. The CDR3 regions of human TCRbeta chains were subjected to immunosequencing. As for the authors' bioinformatics: Repertoire TCRs were matched against a reference library of SARS-CoV-2-specific TCRs generated with the MIRA antigen-specificity platform. Breadth was defined as the fraction of unique TCRs that were SARS-CoV-2-associated, and depth was defined as the fraction of total T cells that were SARS-CoV-2-associated. Using the MIRA data, every spike-specific TCR was mapped to the spike region that the TCR reacted to and assigned to either a CD4 or a CD8 class. Log10-transformed breadth and depth values were compared by one-way ANOVA with Sidak's multiple comparisons tests. The table was pulled from immuneACCESS by TCRdb, which kept in-frame rearrangements only. Such tables lose some clones; where checked, under half of the loss comes from unresolved V genes, and the rest has no known cause. The V and J calls and the clone size are those of that table, but D and trimming were determined from the DNA. The sample table shows 140,000 to 150,000 clones, and approximately 78% are seen once. The ten largest clonotypes hold around 4.1% of the sample.

Based on the germline V gene, the CDR1 and CDR2 sequences are MNHEY and SVGAGI. The V end loses 4 bases and the J end loses 1 base, and a stretch of 8 bases separates them. Counted from cysteine to phenylalanine, this CDR3 has 14 amino acids. CDR3 DNA is the only sequence kept; it has 42 bases, read in frame from the first base. Results the study describes overall, beyond this receptor: Reportedly, close to half of the unique spike-specific TCRs recognized epitopes lying outside the regions that are mutated in the B.1.351 and B.1.1.7 variants. After two AZD1222 doses, both the breadth and the depth of spike-specific TCRs were significantly higher than at day 0 and than in MenACWY recipients. Conclusions about previously exposed vaccinees are limited because only six or seven AZD1222 recipients were SARS-CoV-2 seropositive at baseline. No day 14 peak-response samples were available, so repertoires were characterized only after the peak T cell response. In the small 56-69-year group, the increase in depth fell short of significance, most likely because of low power. Participants were mostly white British and included more females than males, and it was suggested by the authors that clonal diversity may have been underestimated. The vaccine-associated CD4 TCRs covered the entire spike protein, and the dominant responses fell in regions 160-218 and 743-854.

This chain is built from TRBV6-5 and TRBJ1-3; a confident D gene designation cannot be given. Specimen: peripheral blood, collected on day 0 of MenACWY control vaccination. The receptor was isolated from an adult in good health. At the DNA level, the sequence is TGTGCCAGCAGTTCCCCAGGTTCTGGAAACACCATATATTTT. Its protein reads: CASSSPGSGNTIYF.